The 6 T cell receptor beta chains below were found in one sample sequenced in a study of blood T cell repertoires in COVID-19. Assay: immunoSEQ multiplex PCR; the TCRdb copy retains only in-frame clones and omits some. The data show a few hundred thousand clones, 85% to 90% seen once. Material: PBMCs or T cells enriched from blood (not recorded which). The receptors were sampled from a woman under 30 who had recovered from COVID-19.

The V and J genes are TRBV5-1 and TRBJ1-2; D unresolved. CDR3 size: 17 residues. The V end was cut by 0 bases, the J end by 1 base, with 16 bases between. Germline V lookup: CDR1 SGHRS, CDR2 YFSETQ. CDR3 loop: CASSLGSEPSLNYGYTF. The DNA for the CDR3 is TGCGCCAGCAGCTTGGGCAGCGAACCCTCCCTTAACTATGGCTACACCTTC.

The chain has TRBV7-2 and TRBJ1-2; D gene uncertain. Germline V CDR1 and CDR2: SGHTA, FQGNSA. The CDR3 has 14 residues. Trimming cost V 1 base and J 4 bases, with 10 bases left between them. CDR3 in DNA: TGTGCCAGCAGCTTAGATCTCAGTACCTATGGCTACACCTTC. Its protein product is CASSLDLSTYGYTF.

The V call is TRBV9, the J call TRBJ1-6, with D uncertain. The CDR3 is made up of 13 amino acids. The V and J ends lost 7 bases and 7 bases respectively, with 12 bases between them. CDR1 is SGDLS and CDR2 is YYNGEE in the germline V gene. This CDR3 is CASAQTPNSPLHF. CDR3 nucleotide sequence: TGTGCCAGCGCACAGACACCAAATTCACCCCTCCACTTT.

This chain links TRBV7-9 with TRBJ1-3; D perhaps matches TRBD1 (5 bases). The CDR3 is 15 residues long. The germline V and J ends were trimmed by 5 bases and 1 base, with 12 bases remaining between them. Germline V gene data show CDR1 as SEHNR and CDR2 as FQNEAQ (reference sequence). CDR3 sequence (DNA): TGTGCCAGCAGCCCCAAGGGGATATCTGGAAACACCATATATTTT. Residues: CASSPKGISGNTIYF.

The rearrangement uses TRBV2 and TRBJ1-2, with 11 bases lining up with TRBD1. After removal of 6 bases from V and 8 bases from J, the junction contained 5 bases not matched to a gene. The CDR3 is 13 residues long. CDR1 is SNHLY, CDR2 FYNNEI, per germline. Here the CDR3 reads CASRDRGLRGYTF. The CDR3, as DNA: TGTGCCAGCAGGGACAGGGGGCTGAGAGGCTACACCTTC. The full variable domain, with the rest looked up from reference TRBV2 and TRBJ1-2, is EPEVTQTPSHQVTQMGQEVILRCVPISNHLYFYWYRQILGQKVEFLVSFYNNEISEKSEIFDDQFSVERPDGSNFTLKIRSTKLEDSAMYFCASRDRGLRGYTFGSGTRLTVV.

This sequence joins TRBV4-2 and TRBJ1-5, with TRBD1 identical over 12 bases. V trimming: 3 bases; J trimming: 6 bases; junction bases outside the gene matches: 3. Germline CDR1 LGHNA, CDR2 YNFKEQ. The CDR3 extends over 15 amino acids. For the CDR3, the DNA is TGTGCCAGCAGCCAGGGACAGGGGGCAAGTCAGCCCCAGCATTTT. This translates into CASSQGQGASQPQHF.